The 8 T cell receptor beta chains reported below all come from one sample, sequenced in a study of OX40 agonist ivuxolimab in advanced cancers. Some clones are missing from TCRdb's copy, which holds only in-frame ones; the method was immunoSEQ multiplex PCR. Among some 70,000 clones listed, approximately 90% were seen once. This specimen consisted of CD4+ or CD8+ T cells sorted from blood, obtained in a trial of the OX40 agonist ivuxolimab. The receptors come from an adult with an advanced solid tumor such as melanoma, head and neck, liver or kidney cancer.

V is TRBV9 and J is TRBJ2-5; no firm D call. The J call may not be correct, given that the DNA end is closer to TRBJ2-7. This CDR3 is built from 13 residues. The germline gives CDR1 SGDLS, CDR2 YYNGEE. Here the CDR3 reads CASSVGQNYEQYF. DNA of the CDR3: TGTGCCAGCAGCGTAGGGCAAAACTACGAGCAGTACTTC.

As DNA, the CDR3 is TGTGCCAGCAGCTTGGTTCGGGATACGCAGTATTTT. It specifies CASSLVRDTQYF. The V call is TRBV5-5, the J call TRBJ2-3; no firm D call. The CDR3 length is 12 residues. The germline CDR1 and CDR2 sequences are SGHKS and YYEKEE (reference sequence). V was clipped by 0 bases and J by 6 bases, with 5 bases between them. The full variable domain, in which reference TRBV5-5 and TRBJ2-3 provide the parts outside the CDR3, is DAGVTQSPTHLIKTRGQQVTLRCSPISGHKSVSWYQQVLGQGPQFIFQYYEKEERGRGNFPDRFSARQFPNYSSELNVNALLLGDSALYLCASSLVRDTQYFGPGTRLTVL.

The chain is built from TRBV5-1 and TRBJ1-4; TRBD1 might be the D (6 bases). CDR1 is SGHRS and CDR2 is YFSETQ in the germline V gene. Trimming left V 2 bases short and J 7 bases short, with 12 bases between. The length of the CDR3 is 14 residues. The CDR3, as DNA: TGCGCCAGCAGCTTCGGGCAGGGGTCTGAAAAACTGTTTTTT. This codes for CASSFGQGSEKLFF. The full variable domain, completed using reference TRBV5-1 and TRBJ1-4, is KAGVTQTPRYLIKTRGQQVTLSCSPISGHRSVSWYQQTPGQGLQFLFEYFSETQRNKGNFPGRFSGRQFSNSRSEMNVSTLELGDSALYLCASSFGQGSEKLFFGSGTQLSVL.

This clone was seen a single time. This chain connects TRBV1 to TRBJ2-1; the DNA was not compared with TRBD2, the D call given in the table. TRBV1 is a pseudogene segment. The length of the CDR3 is 17 residues. The CDR3 reads CTSHELAGDHSYNEQFF. Here the CDR3 DNA reads TGCACCAGCCACGAACTAGCGGGGGACCACTCCTACAATGAGCAGTTCTTC.

The chain uses TRBV4-3 and TRBJ2-2, with 9 bases aligning to TRBD2. Germline assignment: CDR1 LGHNA and CDR2 YSLEER. The CDR3 is 17 residues long. V lost 2 bases and J lost 8; bases outside the gene matches: 12. CDR3 nucleotide sequence: TGCGCCAGCAGCCAAAGGGGCGGCGGGGGGGGAAGTGGGGAGCTGTTTTTT. Translated, it gives CASSQRGGGGGSGELFF.

The chain has TRBV29-1 and TRBJ1-2, with D maybe TRBD1 (5 bases). Germline V gives CDR1 SQVTM, CDR2 ANQGSEA. The CDR3 spans 15 residues. V gave up 0 bases and J gave up 2 bases, with 13 bases separating them. CDR3: CSVEDRGRENYGYTF. In nucleotides, the CDR3 is TGCAGCGTTGAAGATCGGGGCAGGGAGAACTATGGCTACACCTTC.

The count of this clone is one. The gene calls are TRBV4-3 and TRBJ1-2; no definite D call. CDR3 length equals 11 residues. The V end was cut by 0 bases, the J end by 11 bases, with 7 bases between. Germline V CDR1 and CDR2: LGHNA, YSLEER. CDR3 protein: CASSQEFLYTF. For the CDR3, the DNA is TGCGCCAGCAGCCAAGAATTTTTGTACACCTTC.

The chain carries TRBV10-3 and TRBJ2-5; D possibly corresponds to TRBD2 (7 bases). There are 16 residues in the CDR3. Germline V gene lookup returns CDR1 ENHRY and CDR2 SYGVKD. V was pared by 2 bases and J by 1 base, with 14 bases between. CDR3 nucleotides: TGTGCCATCAGTGAGAGAGGCGGGGGCCTCCAAGAGACCCAGTACTTC. This sequence encodes CAISERGGGLQETQYF.